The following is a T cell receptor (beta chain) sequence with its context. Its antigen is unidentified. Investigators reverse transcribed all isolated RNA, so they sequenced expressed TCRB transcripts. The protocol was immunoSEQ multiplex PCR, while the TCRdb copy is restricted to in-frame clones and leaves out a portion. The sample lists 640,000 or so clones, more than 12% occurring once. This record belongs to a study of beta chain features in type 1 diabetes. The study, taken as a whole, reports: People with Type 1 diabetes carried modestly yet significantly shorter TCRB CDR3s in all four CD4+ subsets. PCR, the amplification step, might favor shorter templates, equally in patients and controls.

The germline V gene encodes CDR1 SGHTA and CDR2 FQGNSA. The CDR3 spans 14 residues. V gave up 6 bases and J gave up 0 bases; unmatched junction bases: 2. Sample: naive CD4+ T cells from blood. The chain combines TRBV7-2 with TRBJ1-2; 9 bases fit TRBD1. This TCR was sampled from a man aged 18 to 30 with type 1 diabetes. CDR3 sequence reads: CASRTGGANYGYTF. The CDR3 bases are TGTGCCAGCAGGACAGGGGGAGCTAACTATGGCTACACCTTC.